This is a list of T cell receptor beta chains from one sample in a study of T cell responses to AZD1222 COVID-19 vaccine. Profiled with immunoSEQ multiplex PCR; TCRdb holds only in-frame clones, not every one. The table includes 95,000 to 150,000 clones, 89% detected once. Material: peripheral blood, obtained on day 0 of AZD1222 vaccination. These receptors originate from an adult in good health. Each CDR3 is given with its conserved first and last residue. D genes are given only for firm matches. Expanded clones are given a class, and other clones once, few, many or no size at all.

TRBV7-3	TRBJ2-1	TRBD1	-	TGTGCCAGCAGCATTTGGACAGGGACAAGCTCCTACAATGAGCAGTTCTTC	CASSIWTGTSSYNEQFF
TRBV9	TRBJ2-7	-	-	TGTGCCAGCAGCGTAGCGTGGGGACACGAGCAGTACTTC	CASSVAWGHEQYF
TRBV24-1	TRBJ1-1	-	-	TGTGCCACCAGTGCCGGAGTGGGGACGAAGGTAAATGAAGCTTTCTTT	CATSAGVGTKVNEAFF
TRBV9	TRBJ1-2	TRBD1	-	TGTGCCAGCAGTAGTGGACAGGGCTATGGCTACACCTTC	CASSSGQGYGYTF
TRBV11-3	TRBJ1-1	-	-	TGTGCCAGCAGCCCGGGGCCGCGCATGGGAGCTTTCTTT	CASSPGPRMGAFF
TRBV5-1	TRBJ1-1	-	once	TGCGCCAGCAGCTTAGGCATGAGAGTTAATACTGAAGCTTTCTTT	CASSLGMRVNTEAFF
TRBV11-3	TRBJ1-1	-	once	TGTGCCAGCTCCAGGGTGGGGACTGAAGCTTTCTTT	CASSRVGTEAFF
TRBV24-1	TRBJ1-2	TRBD1	-	TGTGCCACCAGTGACCCCGGACAGGTTGGCTACACCTTC	CATSDPGQVGYTF
TRBV19	TRBJ1-5	TRBD1	few	TGTGCCAGTAGTCGCCTGGGACAGGGAGATCAGCCCCAGCATTTT	CASSRLGQGDQPQHF
TRBV19	TRBJ2-1	-	-	TGTGCCAGTAGTATGGCGCGGACCTACAATGAGCAGTTCTTC	CASSMARTYNEQFF
TRBV18	TRBJ2-1	-	-	TGTGCCAGCTCACCACGGGGTGAAGGGCAAGTCGGCGAGCAGTTCTTC	CASSPRGEGQVGEQFF
TRBV2	TRBJ1-4	-	-	TGTGCCAGCAGTGAACTTAGCCAGTCGGGAGAAAAACTGTTTTTT	CASSELSQSGEKLFF
TRBV6-2/TRBV6-3	TRBJ2-7	-	-	TGTGCCAGCAGTTACTCGGACGGGGGTCACGTTGTGAAGTACTTC	CASSYSDGGHVVKYF
TRBV18	TRBJ2-7	-	-	TGTGCCAGCTCTCCGCAACGAGTACCAGTCTCCTACGAGCAGTACTTC	CASSPQRVPVSYEQYF
TRBV19	TRBJ2-3	-	-	TGTGCCAGTAGTACCTCGGCCAGGGCCCTGACAGATACGCAGTATTTT	CASSTSARALTDTQYF
TRBV7-2	TRBJ2-2	TRBD2	-	TGTGCCAGCAGCTTAGTAGCGGGGGACACCGGGGAGCTGTTTTTT	CASSLVAGDTGELFF
TRBV24-1	TRBJ2-1	TRBD1	-	TGTGCCACCAGTGATTGGGCAGGGGGCCTATACAATGAGCAGTTCTTC	CATSDWAGGLYNEQFF
TRBV5-5	TRBJ1-1	-	-	TGTGCCAGCAGCTTGGAGGCCCGCACTGAAGCTTTCTTT	CASSLEARTEAFF
TRBV6-5	TRBJ2-7	TRBD1	-	TGTGCCAGCAGACCGGCGGGACAGGGCTACGAGCAGTACTTC	CASRPAGQGYEQYF
TRBV30	TRBJ2-7	TRBD2	-	TGTGCCTGGAGTGGGGGACTAGCCTACGAGCAGTACTTC	CAWSGGLAYEQYF
TRBV7-8	TRBJ1-3	-	-	TGTGCCAGCAGCCCCCGACAGTCAGGGAGCTCTGGAAACACCATATATTTT	CASSPRQSGSSGNTIYF
TRBV9	TRBJ2-2	-	-	TGTGCCAGCAGCGAGGGAGCAGACCCCGGGGAGCTGTTTTTT	CASSEGADPGELFF
TRBV19	TRBJ2-3	TRBD2	-	TGTGCCAGTAGTATATTGACTAGCGGGAGACCCACAGATACGCAGTATTTT	CASSILTSGRPTDTQYF
TRBV7-9	TRBJ1-1	-	-	TGTGCCAGCAGCTCAGTACACAGGCAGAACACTGAAGCTTTCTTT	CASSSVHRQNTEAFF
TRBV4-1	TRBJ1-2	TRBD1	-	TGCGCCAGCAGCTCCGGGACAGGGGGAAAAGACTATGGCTACACCTTC	CASSSGTGGKDYGYTF
TRBV6-6	TRBJ1-2	-	once	TGTGCCAGCAGTTCAACAGGAGACTATGGCTACACCTTC	CASSSTGDYGYTF
TRBV2	TRBJ2-1	TRBD2	few	TGTGCCAGCAGTGACCCCACTGGTGGGACTACCGTCAATGAGCAGTTCTTC	CASSDPTGGTTVNEQFF
TRBV27	TRBJ2-3	-	-	TGTGCCAGCAGTTTATTGGGGTCCTCGGGCACAGATACGCAGTATTTT	CASSLLGSSGTDTQYF
TRBV6-6	TRBJ2-7	TRBD1	-	TGTGCCAGCAGGGCACAGAACAGGGGAAATTTGTACTTC	CASRAQNRGNLYF
TRBV28	TRBJ2-7	TRBD1	-	TGTGCCAGCAAGGTAACAGGGGGCGTAAGGGTCGACGAGCAGTACTTC	CASKVTGGVRVDEQYF
TRBV27	TRBJ2-3	TRBD1	once	TGTGCCAGCAGAGACCCCGTGACAGGGGGTAGCGATACGCAGTATTTT	CASRDPVTGGSDTQYF
TRBV15	TRBJ2-6	TRBD1	-	TGTGCCACCAGCAGGGGGACAGGCAGGTCTGGGGCCAACGTCCTGACTTTC	CATSRGTGRSGANVLTF
TRBV19	TRBJ2-4	-	-	TGTGCCAGTAGTATGGTAGGGTTTGGGGTAGCCAAAAACATTCAGTACTTC	CASSMVGFGVAKNIQYF
TRBV6-5	TRBJ1-2	-	-	TGTGCGACCCTCCCGCCGATATACTATGGCTACACCTTC	CATLPPIYYGYTF
TRBV19	TRBJ1-6	TRBD1	-	TGTGCCAGTATCGGGACAGAATATTCACCCCTCCACTTT	CASIGTEYSPLHF
TRBV18	TRBJ2-7	TRBD1	-	TGTGCCAGCTCACCACCGGGCAGGGGGCTCGGCTACCCCTACGAGCAGTACTTC	CASSPPGRGLGYPYEQYF
TRBV21-1	TRBJ1-4	-	-	TGTGCCAGCAGCAAAGAGACTTCTAGTGAAAAACTGTTTTTT	CASSKETSSEKLFF
TRBV6-5	TRBJ2-5	-	-	TGTGCCAGCAGGCTTGGGGGGGCCCAAGAGACCCAGTACTTC	CASRLGGAQETQYF
TRBV24-1	TRBJ2-1	TRBD2	-	TGTGCCACCAGTGACCGGGGACTACCCCCCAATGAGCAGTTCTTC	CATSDRGLPPNEQFF
TRBV6-2/TRBV6-3	TRBJ2-7	-	-	TGTGCCAGCAGTTACCGGTCCGGTCCCTACGAGCAGTACTTC	CASSYRSGPYEQYF
TRBV19	TRBJ1-4	-	-	TGTGCCAGTAGTATCGGGCCGGTGGCCGAAAAACTGTTTTTT	CASSIGPVAEKLFF
TRBV2	TRBJ2-1	TRBD2	-	TGTGCCAGCAGTGAAGCTAAGGCTAGCGGGAGTAGGCTCAATGAGCAGTTCTTC	CASSEAKASGSRLNEQFF
TRBV7-3	TRBJ1-5	-	-	TGTGCCAGCAGCCCAACGGCAGGGGCGGAACAGCCCCAGCATTTT	CASSPTAGAEQPQHF
TRBV28	TRBJ2-1	TRBD2	once	TGTGCCAGCAGATCACTAGCGGGTGGAGGCAATGAGCAGTTCTTC	CASRSLAGGGNEQFF
TRBV2	TRBJ1-4	-	-	TGTGCCAGCAGTGAATGGAGGGGGACCTTGGAAAAACTGTTTTTT	CASSEWRGTLEKLFF
TRBV5-1	TRBJ2-7	-	-	TGCGCCAGCAGTGAGGACTACGAGCAGTACTTC	CASSEDYEQYF
TRBV15	TRBJ2-7	-	-	TGTGCCACCAGCAGAGAAACGGGGGACGAGCAGTACTTC	CATSRETGDEQYF
TRBV9	TRBJ1-4	TRBD1	-	TGTGCCAGCAGCCCACATGGGACAGGGGGCAATGAAAAACTGTTTTTT	CASSPHGTGGNEKLFF
TRBV18	TRBJ2-6	-	-	TGTGCCAGCTCGCCGATGGGCGATGGGGCCAACGTCCTGACTTTC	CASSPMGDGANVLTF
TRBV6-6	TRBJ1-5	TRBD1	-	TGTGCCAGCAGTCCCCTTTTTCCTTTATCGACTACAGGGGGCGATCAGCCCCAGCATTTT	CASSPLFPLSTTGGDQPQHF
TRBV3-1/TRBV3-2	TRBJ2-7	-	-	TGTGCCAGCAGCCAAGGAGACATCCGTTGGTTCGGGTCAAACGAGCAGTACTTC	CASSQGDIRWFGSNEQYF
TRBV28	TRBJ1-1	-	-	TGTGCCAGCCGGGCCGGTTTAAACACTGAAGCTTTCTTT	CASRAGLNTEAFF
TRBV27	TRBJ1-6	TRBD1	-	TGTGCCAGCAGTGGGCGACAGGGGACTTCACCCCTCCACTTT	CASSGRQGTSPLHF
TRBV19	TRBJ1-6	-	-	TGTGCCAGTCGGAAGGGGGTAGGGTCACCCCTCCACTTT	CASRKGVGSPLHF
TRBV6-6	TRBJ2-2	-	-	TGTGCCAGCAGTCATACTAGCCATACAACCACCGGGGAGCTGTTTTTT	CASSHTSHTTTGELFF